This paragraph covers one TCR beta chain sequence. What it binds is not known. Germline V lookup: CDR1 SGHTA, CDR2 FQGNSA. Unmatched junction bases numbered 8, after V lost 3 bases and J lost 7 bases. CDR3 length equals 14 residues. The data originate from a study of OX40 agonist ivuxolimab in advanced cancers. Study-wide context: Patients with prior anti-PD-1, anti-PD-L1 or anti-CTLA-4 therapy were eligible; about 40% had some. Study-wide findings and caveats: In the expanded peripheral T cells, antigen specificity was never determined. Mean expanded clone counts were higher in CD8+ than CD4+ T cells.

Clones were sequenced by immunoSEQ multiplex PCR, and TCRdb holds only the in-frame ones, with some missing. The sample contains 60,000 or so clones, over 75% of which appear only once. The chain links TRBV7-2 to TRBJ2-7; 8 bases agree with TRBD1. The sequence derives from an adult with an advanced solid tumor such as melanoma, head and neck, liver or kidney cancer. The source was CD4+ or CD8+ T cells sorted from blood, collected in a trial of the OX40 agonist ivuxolimab. The CDR3, as DNA: TGTGCCAGCAGCTTGGGGCAGGGGGCAAAAGAGCAGTACTTC. Amino acid sequence: CASSLGQGAKEQYF.